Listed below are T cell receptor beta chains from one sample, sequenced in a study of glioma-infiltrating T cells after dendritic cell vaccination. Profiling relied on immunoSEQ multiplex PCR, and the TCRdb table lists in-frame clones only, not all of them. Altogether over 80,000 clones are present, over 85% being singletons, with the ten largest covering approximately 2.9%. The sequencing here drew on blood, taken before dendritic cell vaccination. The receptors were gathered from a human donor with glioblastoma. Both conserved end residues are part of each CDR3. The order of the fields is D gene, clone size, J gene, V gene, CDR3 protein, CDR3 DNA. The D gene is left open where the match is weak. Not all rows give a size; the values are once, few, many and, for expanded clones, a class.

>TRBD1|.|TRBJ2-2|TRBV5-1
CASSQGQVNTGELFF
TGCGCCAGCAGCCAGGGACAGGTTAACACCGGGGAGCTGTTTTTT
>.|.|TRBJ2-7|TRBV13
CASSSKQVGLSYEQYF
TGTGCCAGCAGCTCGAAACAGGTCGGATTGTCCTACGAGCAGTACTTC
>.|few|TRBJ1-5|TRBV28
CASSLFSGGRRNQPQHF
TGTGCCAGCAGTTTATTTTCGGGGGGGCGGCGCAATCAGCCCCAGCATTTT
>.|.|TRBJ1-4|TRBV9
CASSVGRTAGEKLFF
TGTGCCAGCAGCGTAGGCCGGACAGCCGGTGAAAAACTGTTTTTT
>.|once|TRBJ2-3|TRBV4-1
CASSQNPRARQIGTQYF
TGCGCCAGCAGCCAAAACCCTAGAGCCCGACAGATCGGTACGCAGTATTTT
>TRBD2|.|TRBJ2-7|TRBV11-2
CASSLQSGNPYEQYF
TGTGCCAGCAGCTTACAGAGCGGGAACCCCTACGAGCAGTACTTC
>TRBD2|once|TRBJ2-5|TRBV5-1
CASSLGGLAGDETQYF
TGCGCCAGCAGCTTGGGGGGACTAGCGGGAGATGAGACCCAGTACTTC
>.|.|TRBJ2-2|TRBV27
CASSLSAWTDTGELFF
TGTGCCAGCAGTTTATCGGCCTGGACAGACACCGGGGAGCTGTTTTTT
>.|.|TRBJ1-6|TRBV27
CASSLRQDSYNSPLHF
TGTGCCAGCAGTCTCCGACAGGACTCCTATAATTCACCCCTCCACTTT
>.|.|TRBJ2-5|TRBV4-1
CASSQDGRGGETQYF
TGCGCCAGCAGCCAAGATGGGAGAGGGGGAGAGACCCAGTACTTC
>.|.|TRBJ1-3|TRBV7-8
CASSWGGSGNTIYF
TGTGCCAGCAGCTGGGGGGGCTCTGGAAACACCATATATTTT
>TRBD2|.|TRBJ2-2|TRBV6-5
CASSYSGRGRAGELFF
TGTGCCAGCAGTTACTCCGGGCGGGGGAGGGCGGGGGAGCTGTTTTTT
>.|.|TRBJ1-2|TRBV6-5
CASSSFNSYGYTF
TGTGCCAGCAGTTCTTTTAACAGCTATGGCTACACCTTC
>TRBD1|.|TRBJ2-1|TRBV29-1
CSVEDGGQGDEQFF
TGCAGCGTTGAAGATGGAGGACAGGGCGATGAGCAGTTCTTC
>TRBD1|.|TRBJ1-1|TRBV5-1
CASSEQGGATEAFF
TGCGCCAGCAGCGAACAGGGGGGAGCCACTGAAGCTTTCTTT
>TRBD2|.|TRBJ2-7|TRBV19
CASSRTSGSIYEQYF
TGTGCCAGTAGCCGGACTAGCGGGAGTATTTACGAGCAGTACTTC
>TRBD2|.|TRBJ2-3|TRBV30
CAWSVPSGSFTDTQYF
TGTGCCTGGAGTGTACCTAGCGGGAGTTTCACAGATACGCAGTATTTT
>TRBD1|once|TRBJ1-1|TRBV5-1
CASSLDTGETTEAFF
TGCGCCAGCAGCTTGGATACAGGGGAGACCACTGAAGCTTTCTTT
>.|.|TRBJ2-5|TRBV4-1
CASSQVDRRRGTQYF
TGCGCCAGCAGCCAAGTAGATAGGCGGCGGGGGACCCAGTACTTC
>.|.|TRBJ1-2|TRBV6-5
CASSRGVLGGYGYTF
TGTGCCAGCAGTCGCGGAGTCCTTGGAGGGTATGGCTACACCTTC
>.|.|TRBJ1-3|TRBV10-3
CAISPRDSGNTIYF
TGTGCCATCTCCCCGCGGGACTCTGGAAACACCATATATTTT
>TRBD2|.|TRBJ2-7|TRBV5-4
CASQAAAGGFYEQYF
TGTGCCAGCCAAGCGGCAGCGGGGGGGTTCTACGAGCAGTACTTC
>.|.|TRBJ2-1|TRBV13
CASSSRGNEQFF
TGTGCCAGCAGCTCACGGGGCAATGAGCAGTTCTTC
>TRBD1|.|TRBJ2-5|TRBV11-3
CASSSQRDRAQYF
TGTGCCAGCAGCTCACAGCGGGACAGGGCCCAGTACTTC
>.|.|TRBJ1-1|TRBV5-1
CASSEQATGTEAFF
TGCGCCAGCAGCGAGCAGGCTACAGGGACTGAAGCTTTCTTT
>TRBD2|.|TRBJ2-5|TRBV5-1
CASSLMAGGEETQYF
TGCGCCAGCAGCTTGATGGCGGGAGGGGAAGAGACCCAGTACTTC
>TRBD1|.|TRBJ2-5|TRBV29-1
CSVPDRGGAETQYF
TGCAGCGTTCCTGACAGGGGGGGCGCAGAGACCCAGTACTTC
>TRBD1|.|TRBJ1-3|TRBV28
CASSLDRAGNTIYF
TGTGCCAGCAGTCTAGACAGGGCTGGAAACACCATATATTTT
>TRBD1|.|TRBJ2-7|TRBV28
CASSGGQGGSYEQYF
TGTGCCAGCAGCGGCGGACAGGGGGGCTCCTACGAGCAGTACTTC
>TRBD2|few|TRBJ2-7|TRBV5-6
CASSLGTSGREQYF
TGTGCCAGCAGCCTCGGGACTAGCGGGCGCGAGCAGTACTTC
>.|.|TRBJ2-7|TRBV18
CASSPPAASYEQYF
TGTGCCAGCTCACCACCCGCGGCCTCCTACGAGCAGTACTTC
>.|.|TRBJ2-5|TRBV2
CASSYGLNQETQYF
TGTGCCAGCAGTTACGGACTAAATCAGGAGACCCAGTACTTC
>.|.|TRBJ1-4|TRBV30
CAWSVDSAIEKLFF
TGTGCCTGGAGTGTGGACAGCGCTATTGAAAAACTGTTTTTT
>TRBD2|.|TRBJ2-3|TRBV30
CAWSESTSGADTQYF
TGTGCCTGGAGTGAGAGCACTAGCGGAGCAGATACGCAGTATTTT
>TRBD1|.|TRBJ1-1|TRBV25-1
CASRPTVAGGRTEAFF
TGTGCCAGCAGGCCCACGGTGGCAGGGGGCCGCACTGAAGCTTTCTTT
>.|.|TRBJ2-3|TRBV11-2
CASSLAGGRTDTQYF
TGTGCCAGCAGCTTAGCAGGGGGGCGGACAGATACGCAGTATTTT
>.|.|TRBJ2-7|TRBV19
CASDRRTSYEQYF
TGTGCCAGTGACAGACGGACGTCCTACGAGCAGTACTTC
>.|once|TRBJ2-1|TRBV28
CASRDSSSYNEQFF
TGTGCCAGCAGAGACTCGAGCTCCTACAATGAGCAGTTCTTC
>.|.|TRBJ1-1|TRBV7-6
CASSHETVNTEAFF
TGTGCCAGCAGTCACGAGACAGTGAACACTGAAGCTTTCTTT
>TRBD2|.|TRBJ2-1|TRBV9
CASSVGTNYNEQFF
TGTGCCAGCAGCGTCGGGACTAACTACAATGAGCAGTTCTTC
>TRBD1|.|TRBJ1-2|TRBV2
CASKPMTGFMGGYTF
TGTGCCAGCAAACCGATGACAGGGTTCATGGGTGGCTACACCTTC
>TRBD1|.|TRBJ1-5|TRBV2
CASKDRKVSNQPQHF
TGTGCCAGCAAGGACAGGAAAGTTAGCAATCAGCCCCAGCATTTT
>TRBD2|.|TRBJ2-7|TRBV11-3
CASSLEGSGTGEQYF
TGTGCCAGCAGCTTAGAGGGTAGCGGGACTGGCGAGCAGTACTTC
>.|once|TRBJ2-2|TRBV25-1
CASSEQDRTGELFF
TGTGCCAGCAGTGAACAGGATCGGACCGGGGAGCTGTTTTTT
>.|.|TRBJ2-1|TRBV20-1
CSARDATEQFF
TGCAGTGCTAGAGACGCTACTGAGCAGTTCTTC
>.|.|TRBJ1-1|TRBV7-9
CASSLDRKGAFF
TGTGCCAGCAGCTTAGACCGAAAGGGGGCTTTCTTT
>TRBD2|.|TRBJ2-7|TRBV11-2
CASSTGLADEQYF
TGTGCCAGCAGCACCGGACTAGCGGACGAGCAGTACTTC
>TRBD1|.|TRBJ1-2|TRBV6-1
CASSDTGDYGYTF
TGTGCCAGCAGTGATACAGGGGACTATGGCTACACCTTC
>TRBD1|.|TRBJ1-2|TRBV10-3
CAITATGGYGYTF
TGTGCCATCACCGCGACAGGGGGCTATGGCTACACCTTC
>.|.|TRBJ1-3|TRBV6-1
CASSRHYSGNTIYF
TGTGCCAGCAGTCGACATTACTCTGGAAACACCATATATTTT
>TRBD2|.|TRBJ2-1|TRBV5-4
CASSRTSGTYNEQFF
TGTGCCAGCAGCAGGACTAGCGGGACCTACAATGAGCAGTTCTTC